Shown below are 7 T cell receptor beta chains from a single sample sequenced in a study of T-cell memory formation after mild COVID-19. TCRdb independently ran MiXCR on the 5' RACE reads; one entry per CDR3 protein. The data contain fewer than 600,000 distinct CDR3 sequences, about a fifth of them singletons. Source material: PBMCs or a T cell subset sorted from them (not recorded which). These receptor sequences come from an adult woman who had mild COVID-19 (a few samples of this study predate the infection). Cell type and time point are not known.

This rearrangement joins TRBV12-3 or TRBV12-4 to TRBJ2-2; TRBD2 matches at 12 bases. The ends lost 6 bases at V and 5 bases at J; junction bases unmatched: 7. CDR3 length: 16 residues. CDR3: CASRTGLAGSTGELFF. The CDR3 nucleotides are TGTGCCAGCAGGACCGGACTAGCGGGATCGACCGGGGAGCTGTTTTTT.

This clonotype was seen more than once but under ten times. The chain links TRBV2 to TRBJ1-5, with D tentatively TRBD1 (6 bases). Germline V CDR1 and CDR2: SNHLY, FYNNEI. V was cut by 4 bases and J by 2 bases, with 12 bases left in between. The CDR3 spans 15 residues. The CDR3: CASSVQGLGNQPQHF. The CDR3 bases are TGTGCCAGCAGTGTACAGGGACTGGGCAATCAGCCCCAGCATTTT.

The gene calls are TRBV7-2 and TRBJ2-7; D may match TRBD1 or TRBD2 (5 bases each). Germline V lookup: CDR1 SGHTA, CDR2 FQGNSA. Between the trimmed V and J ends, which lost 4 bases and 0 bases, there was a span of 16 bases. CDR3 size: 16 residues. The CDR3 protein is CASSSGTVARSYEQYF. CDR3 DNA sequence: TGTGCCAGCAGCTCGGGGACCGTTGCGCGCTCCTACGAGCAGTACTTC.

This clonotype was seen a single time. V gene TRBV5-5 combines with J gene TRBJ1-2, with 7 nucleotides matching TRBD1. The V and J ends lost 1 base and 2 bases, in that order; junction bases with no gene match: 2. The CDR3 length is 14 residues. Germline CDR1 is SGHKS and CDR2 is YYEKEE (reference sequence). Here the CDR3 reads CASSLSQGNYGYTF. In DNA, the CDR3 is TGTGCCAGCAGCTTGTCACAGGGGAACTATGGCTACACCTTC.

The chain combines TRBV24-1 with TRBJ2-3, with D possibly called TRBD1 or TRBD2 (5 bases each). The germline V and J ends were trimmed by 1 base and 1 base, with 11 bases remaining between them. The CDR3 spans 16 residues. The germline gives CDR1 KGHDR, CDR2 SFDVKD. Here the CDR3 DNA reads TGTGCCACCAGTGATTTCATTCGGGGCGGCACAGATACGCAGTATTTT. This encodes CATSDFIRGGTDTQYF.

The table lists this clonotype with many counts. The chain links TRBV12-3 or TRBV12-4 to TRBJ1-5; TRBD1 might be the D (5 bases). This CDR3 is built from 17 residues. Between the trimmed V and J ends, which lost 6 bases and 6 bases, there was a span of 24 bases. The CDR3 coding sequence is TGTGCCAGCAGCCCGGGGGGAGGGCGCCATTGGTCTCAGCCCCAGCATTTT. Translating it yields CASSPGGGRHWSQPQHF.

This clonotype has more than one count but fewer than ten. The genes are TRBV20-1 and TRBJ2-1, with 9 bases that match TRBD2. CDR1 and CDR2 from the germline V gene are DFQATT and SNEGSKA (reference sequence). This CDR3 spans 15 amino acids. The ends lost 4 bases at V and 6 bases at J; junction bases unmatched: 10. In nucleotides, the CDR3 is TGCAGTGCTATCGCCAGCGGGGGGATCGTCAATGAGCAGTTCTTC. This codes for CSAIASGGIVNEQFF.